This TCR beta chain is from a study of identifying expanded T cells in peripheral blood (dated by TCRdb to the late 2010s). Background for the entire study: Separate aliquots of the same genomic DNA pool were sequenced to produce technical replicates, and four replicates were compared in pairs.

During the collection period, no immune events, such as infections, were documented for the healthy donors. Blood repertoires from healthy donors were used as a training cohort for calibrating time-dependent variance in a beta-binomial model of differential abundance of T-cell clones. The training cohort included around 10 healthy donors, of whom 3 were female and 7 were male. Donor ages ranged from about 29 to 65 years, with an average of approximately 43 years. Whole blood was collected from each healthy donor at three time points spaced around 2 weeks apart and obtained from a commercial supplier. Genomic DNA was extracted from unsorted whole blood for immunosequencing. At the junction V is shortened by 2 bases and J by 0 bases; bases outside the gene matches: 5. In the germline V gene, CDR1 corresponds to SGDLS and CDR2 to YYNGEE. From its cysteine to its phenylalanine, the CDR3 spans 18 amino acids. The retained sequence is limited to the CDR3, 54 bases, with the frame set at the first base.

General study outcomes and caveats: The binomial model flagged around 1.3 differentially abundant clones between technical replicates, compared with about 16 over roughly 2 weeks and 19 over four weeks. Variance in clone template counts between roughly two-week samples significantly increased with total template count across all healthy donors. The beta-binomial model significantly reduced the number of clones called differentially abundant and the false-positive rate across all healthy-donor time intervals. The authors expected biological variance in healthy repertoires might increase further over much longer intervals such as months to years.

TCRbeta CDR3 regions were profiled by bias-controlled multiplex PCR amplification of genomic DNA with the immunoSEQ Assay. On the authors' methods: To quantify the absolute abundance of each unique TCRbeta CDR3 region, the sequences were collapsed and filtered. Differential abundance was tested with a binomial (Fisher-equivalent) model and with a beta-binomial model adding time-dependent variance fitted from healthy donors. Clones with fewer than 5 combined templates were removed, and differential abundance was called for clones with a Benjamini-Hochberg FDR below 0.01. The form v = (b*log(k)+a)^2 was used to model beta-binomial variance as a function of total template count across the two samples. The table was pulled from immuneACCESS by TCRdb, which kept in-frame rearrangements only. Such tables lose some clones; where checked, under half of the loss comes from unresolved V genes, and the rest has no known cause. V, J and clone size are taken as reported in that table, and D and trimming were inferred from the DNA itself. The table for this sample lists around 130,000 clones; approximately 86% of them were counted only once. The ten largest make up around 8.2% of the sample.

A remark on this clone: Its antigen remains undetermined. Base qualities are not at hand, and no much larger clone is one base apart.

The sequenced sample consisted of blood. The clonotype comes from a person aged 18-70 years in good health. Recombination connected TRBV9 to TRBJ2-3; 14 nucleotides in the junction match TRBD2. Here the CDR3 is given as CASSVGLAGGTSTDTQYF. The DNA reads as follows: TGTGCCAGCAGCGTCGGACTAGCGGGGGGAACGAGCACAGATACGCAGTATTTT.